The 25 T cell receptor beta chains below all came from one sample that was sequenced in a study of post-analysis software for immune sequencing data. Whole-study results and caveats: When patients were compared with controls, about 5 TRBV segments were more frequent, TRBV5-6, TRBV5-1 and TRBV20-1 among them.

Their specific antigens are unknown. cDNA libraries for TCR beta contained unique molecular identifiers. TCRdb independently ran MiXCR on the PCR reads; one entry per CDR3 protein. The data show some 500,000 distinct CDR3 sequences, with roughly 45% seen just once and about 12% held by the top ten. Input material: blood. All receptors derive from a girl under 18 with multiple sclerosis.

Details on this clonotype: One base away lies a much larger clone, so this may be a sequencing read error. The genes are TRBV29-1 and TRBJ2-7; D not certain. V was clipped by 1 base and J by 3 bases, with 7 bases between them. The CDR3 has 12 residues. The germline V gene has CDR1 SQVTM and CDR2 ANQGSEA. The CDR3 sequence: CSVEALNYEQYF. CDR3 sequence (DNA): TGCAGCGTTGAAGCTCTAAACTACGAGCAGTACTTC.

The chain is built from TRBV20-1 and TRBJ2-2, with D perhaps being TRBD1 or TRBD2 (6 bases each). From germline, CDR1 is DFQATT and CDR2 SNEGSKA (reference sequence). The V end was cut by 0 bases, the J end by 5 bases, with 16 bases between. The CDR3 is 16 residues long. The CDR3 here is CSARERGVPGTGELFF. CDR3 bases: TGCAGTGCTAGAGAGAGGGGGGTCCCGGGTACCGGGGAGCTGTTTTTT.

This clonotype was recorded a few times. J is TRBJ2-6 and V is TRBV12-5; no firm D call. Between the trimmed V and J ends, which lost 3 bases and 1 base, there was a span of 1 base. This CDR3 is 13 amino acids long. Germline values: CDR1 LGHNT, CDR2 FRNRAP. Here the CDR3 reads CASGFSGANVLTF. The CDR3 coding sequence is TGTGCTAGTGGTTTTTCTGGGGCCAACGTCCTGACTTTC. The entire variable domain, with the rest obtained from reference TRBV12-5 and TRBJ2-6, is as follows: DARVTQTPRHKVTEMGQEVTMRCQPILGHNTVFWYRQTMMQGLELLAYFRNRAPLDDSGMPKDRFSAEMPDATLATLKIQPSEPRDSAVYFCASGFSGANVLTFGAGSRLTVL.

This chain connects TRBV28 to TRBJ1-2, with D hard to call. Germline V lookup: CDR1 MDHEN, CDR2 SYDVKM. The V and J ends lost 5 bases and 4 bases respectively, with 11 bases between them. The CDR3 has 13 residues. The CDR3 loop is CASSPPTGYGYTF. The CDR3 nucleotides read TGTGCCAGCAGTCCCCCGACGGGCTATGGCTACACCTTC.

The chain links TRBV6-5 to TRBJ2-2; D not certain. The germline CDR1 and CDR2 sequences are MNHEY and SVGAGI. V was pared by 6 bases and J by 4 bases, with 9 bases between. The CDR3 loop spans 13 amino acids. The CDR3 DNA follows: TGTGCCAGCAGACCGGAAATCACCGGGGAGCTGTTTTTT. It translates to CASRPEITGELFF.

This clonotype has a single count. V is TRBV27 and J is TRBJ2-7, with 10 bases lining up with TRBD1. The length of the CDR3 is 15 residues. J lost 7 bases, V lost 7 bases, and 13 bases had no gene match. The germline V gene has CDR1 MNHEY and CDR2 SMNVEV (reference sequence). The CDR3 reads CASTEGQGLSREQYF. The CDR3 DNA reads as TGTGCCAGCACCGAGGGACAGGGGCTTAGTAGGGAGCAGTACTTC.

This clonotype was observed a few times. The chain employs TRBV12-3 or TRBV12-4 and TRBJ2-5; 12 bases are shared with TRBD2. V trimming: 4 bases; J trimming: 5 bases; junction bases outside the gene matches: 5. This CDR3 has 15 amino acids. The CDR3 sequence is CASSSTSGRMETQYF. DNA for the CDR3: TGTGCCAGCAGTTCCACTAGCGGGAGGATGGAGACCCAGTACTTC.

DNA for the CDR3: TGTGCCAGCAGCCAAGATTATCCAGGGTTGAACAATGAGCAGTTCTTC. Protein sequence: CASSQDYPGLNNEQFF. V is TRBV3-1 and J is TRBJ2-1; tentatively, D is TRBD1 (5 bases). Looked up from germline, CDR1 is LGHDT and CDR2 is YNNKEL (reference sequence). Trimming pared 0 bases from V and 5 bases from J, leaving 14 bases between. The CDR3 totals 16 residues.

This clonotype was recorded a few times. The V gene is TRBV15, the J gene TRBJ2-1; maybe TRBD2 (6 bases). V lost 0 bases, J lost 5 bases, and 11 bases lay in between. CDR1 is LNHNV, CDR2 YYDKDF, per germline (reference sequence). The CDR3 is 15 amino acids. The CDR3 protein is CATSRDLRGNNEQFF. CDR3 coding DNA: TGTGCCACCAGCAGAGATCTGCGGGGCAACAATGAGCAGTTCTTC.

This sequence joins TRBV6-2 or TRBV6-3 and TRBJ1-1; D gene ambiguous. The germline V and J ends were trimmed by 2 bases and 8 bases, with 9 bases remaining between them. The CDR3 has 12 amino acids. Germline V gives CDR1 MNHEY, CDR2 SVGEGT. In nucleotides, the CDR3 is TGTGCCAGCAGTTACCCGACAAGGGAAGCTTTCTTT. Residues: CASSYPTREAFF.

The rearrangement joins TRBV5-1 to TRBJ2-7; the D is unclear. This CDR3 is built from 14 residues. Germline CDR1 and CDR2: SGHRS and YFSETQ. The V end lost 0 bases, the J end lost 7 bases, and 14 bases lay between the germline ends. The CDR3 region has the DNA TGCGCCAGCAGCTTGGAAACCGCGAACAATGAGCAGTACTTC. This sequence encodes CASSLETANNEQYF.

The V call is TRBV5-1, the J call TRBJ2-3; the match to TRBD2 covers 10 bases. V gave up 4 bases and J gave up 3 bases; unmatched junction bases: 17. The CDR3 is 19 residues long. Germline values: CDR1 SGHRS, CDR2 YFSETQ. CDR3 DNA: TGCGCCAGCAGCCGTCCGACAGGGAGGAATAGCGGGGGGACAGATACGCAGTATTTT. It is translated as CASSRPTGRNSGGTDTQYF.

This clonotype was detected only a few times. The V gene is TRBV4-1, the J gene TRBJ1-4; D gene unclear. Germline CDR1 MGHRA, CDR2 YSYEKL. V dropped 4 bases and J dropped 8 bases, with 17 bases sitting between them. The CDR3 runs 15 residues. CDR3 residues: CASSRRSLGWEKLFF. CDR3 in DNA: TGCGCCAGCAGCCGAAGATCCCTAGGGTGGGAAAAACTGTTTTTT.

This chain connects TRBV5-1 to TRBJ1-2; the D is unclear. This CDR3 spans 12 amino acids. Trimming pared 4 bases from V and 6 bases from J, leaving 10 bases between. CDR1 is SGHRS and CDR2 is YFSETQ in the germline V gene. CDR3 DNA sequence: TGCGCCAGCAGCGAGGGCCTGGATGGCTACACCTTC. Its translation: CASSEGLDGYTF.

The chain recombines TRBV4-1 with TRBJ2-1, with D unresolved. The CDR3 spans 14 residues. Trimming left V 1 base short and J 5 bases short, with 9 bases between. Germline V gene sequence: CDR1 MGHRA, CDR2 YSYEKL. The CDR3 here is CASSQVGTNNEQFF. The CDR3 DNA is TGCGCCAGCAGCCAAGTGGGAACCAACAATGAGCAGTTCTTC.

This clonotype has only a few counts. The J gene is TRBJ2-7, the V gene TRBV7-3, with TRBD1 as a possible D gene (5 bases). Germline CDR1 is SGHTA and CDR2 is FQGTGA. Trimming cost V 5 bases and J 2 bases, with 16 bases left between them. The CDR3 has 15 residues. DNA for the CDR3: TGTGCCAGCAGCCCAGGGCACCGATCGACCTACGAGCAGTACTTC. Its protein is CASSPGHRSTYEQYF.

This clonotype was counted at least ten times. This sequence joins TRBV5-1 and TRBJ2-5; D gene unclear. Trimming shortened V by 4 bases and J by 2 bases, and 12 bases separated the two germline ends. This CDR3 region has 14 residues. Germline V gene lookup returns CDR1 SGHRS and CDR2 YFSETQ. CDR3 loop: CASSQGPAQETQYF. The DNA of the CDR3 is TGCGCCAGCAGCCAAGGACCGGCACAAGAGACCCAGTACTTC.

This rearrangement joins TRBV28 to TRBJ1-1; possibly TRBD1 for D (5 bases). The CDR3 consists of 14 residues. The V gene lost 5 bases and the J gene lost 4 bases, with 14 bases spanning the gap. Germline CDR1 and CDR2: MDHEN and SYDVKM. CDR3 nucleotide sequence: TGTGCCAGCAGTCAGATTGACAGTTTCACTGAAGCTTTCTTT. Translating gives CASSQIDSFTEAFF.

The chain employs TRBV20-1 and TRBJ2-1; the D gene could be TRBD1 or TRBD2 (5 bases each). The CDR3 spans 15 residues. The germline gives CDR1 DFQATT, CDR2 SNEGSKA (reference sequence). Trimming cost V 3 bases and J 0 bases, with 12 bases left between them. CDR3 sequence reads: CSASGTSNSYNEQFF. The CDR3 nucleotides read TGCAGTGCTAGTGGGACCTCGAACTCCTACAATGAGCAGTTCTTC.

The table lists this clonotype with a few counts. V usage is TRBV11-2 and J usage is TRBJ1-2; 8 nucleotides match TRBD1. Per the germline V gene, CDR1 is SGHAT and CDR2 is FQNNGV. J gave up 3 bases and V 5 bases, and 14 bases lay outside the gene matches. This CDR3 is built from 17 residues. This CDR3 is CASSTRGAAGGDYGYTF. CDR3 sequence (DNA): TGTGCCAGCAGCACGAGAGGGGCGGCAGGGGGCGACTATGGCTACACCTTC.

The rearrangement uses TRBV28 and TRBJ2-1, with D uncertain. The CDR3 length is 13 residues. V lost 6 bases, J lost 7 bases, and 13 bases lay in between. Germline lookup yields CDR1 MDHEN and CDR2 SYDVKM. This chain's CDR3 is CASRSEPKNEQFF. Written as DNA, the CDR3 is TGTGCCAGCAGGTCAGAGCCTAAGAATGAGCAGTTCTTC. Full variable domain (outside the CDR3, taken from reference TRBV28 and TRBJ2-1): DVKVTQSSRYLVKRTGEKVFLECVQDMDHENMFWYRQDPGLGLRLIYFSYDVKMKEKGDIPEGYSVSREKKERFSLILESASTNQTSMYLCASRSEPKNEQFFGPGTRLTVL.

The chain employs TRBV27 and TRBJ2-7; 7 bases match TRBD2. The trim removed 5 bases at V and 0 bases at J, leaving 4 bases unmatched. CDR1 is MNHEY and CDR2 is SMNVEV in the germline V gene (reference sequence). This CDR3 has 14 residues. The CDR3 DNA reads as TGTGCCAGCAGTCCATGGACTAGCTCCTACGAGCAGTACTTC. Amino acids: CASSPWTSSYEQYF.

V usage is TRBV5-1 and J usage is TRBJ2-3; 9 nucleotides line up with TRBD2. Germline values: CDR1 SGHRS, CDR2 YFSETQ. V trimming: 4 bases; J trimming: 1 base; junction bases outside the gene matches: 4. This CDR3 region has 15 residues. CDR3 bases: TGCGCCAGCAGCATGGGACTAGCCGGCACAGATACGCAGTATTTT. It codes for CASSMGLAGTDTQYF.

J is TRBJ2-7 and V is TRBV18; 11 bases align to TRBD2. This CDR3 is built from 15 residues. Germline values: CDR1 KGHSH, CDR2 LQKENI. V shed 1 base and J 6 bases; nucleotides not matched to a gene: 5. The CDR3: CASSPRVAGGFEQYF. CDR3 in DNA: TGTGCCAGCTCACCACGAGTAGCGGGAGGGTTCGAGCAGTACTTC.

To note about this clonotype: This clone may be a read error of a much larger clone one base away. CDR3 DNA sequence: TGTGCTAGCAGCTTAGCGGGGGAAAGGGGCGAGACCCAGTACTTC. It encodes CASSLAGERGETQYF. The chain has TRBV7-7 and TRBJ2-7, with 9 bases fitting TRBD2. The J call may be incorrect, as the DNA end agrees better with TRBJ2-5. The CDR3 sequence is 15 residues long. Germline values: CDR1 SSHAT, CDR2 FNYEAQ (reference sequence).